A single sample is the source of the 5 T cell receptor beta chains below, sequenced in a study of response to subunit inactivated influenza vaccine. MiXCR, run by TCRdb on the RT-PCR reads, gives a single entry per CDR3 protein. The table shows around 530,000 distinct CDR3 sequences, with 10% to 15% occurring only once. Sequenced material: PBMCs from blood, taken on the day of vaccination. All receptors derive from a man between 50 and 59 years old who received an inactivated influenza vaccine.

The genes are TRBV5-1 and TRBJ2-7; 10 nucleotides match TRBD2. The CDR3 is 15 amino acids. CDR1 is SGHRS and CDR2 is YFSETQ in the germline V gene. V lost 4 bases and J lost 2; bases outside the gene matches: 6. The CDR3, as DNA: TGCGCCAGCAGCCCCAAAGGGACTAGCGCCTACGAGCAGTACTTC. Its translation is CASSPKGTSAYEQYF.

This sequence joins TRBV5-4 and TRBJ2-1; 10 bases match TRBD2. The ends lost 0 bases at V and 7 bases at J; junction bases unmatched: 10. Germline CDR1 is SGHNT and CDR2 is YYREEE (reference sequence). This CDR3 comprises 17 residues. The CDR3 DNA reads as TGTGCCAGCAGCTTGGGGGATGGAGCGGGAGGGAAGAATGAGCAGTTCTTC. Its protein is CASSLGDGAGGKNEQFF.

This clonotype was counted ten times or more. The CDR3 bases are TGCAGTGCTAGCGTCCTAGCAAGATTCCCTTTTTACGAGCAGTACTTC. Protein product: CSASVLARFPFYEQYF. V usage is TRBV20-1 and J usage is TRBJ2-7, with D possibly TRBD2 on 5 matching bases. Per germline, CDR1 DFQATT and CDR2 SNEGSKA (reference sequence). The CDR3 runs 16 residues. Trimming removed 3 bases from V and 4 bases from J, with 22 bases in between.

This clonotype was found a few times. CDR3 sequence: CASSPVILREDNEQFF. The CDR3 DNA is TGTGCCAGCTCACCGGTAATCCTGCGGGAGGACAATGAGCAGTTCTTC. V is TRBV18 and J is TRBJ2-1, with TRBD2 identical over 8 bases. The CDR3 contains 16 residues. J was trimmed by 5 bases and V by 3 bases; bases with no gene match: 9. Looked up from germline, CDR1 is KGHSH and CDR2 is LQKENI.

This clonotype was picked up many times. The chain uses TRBV5-1 and TRBJ2-7; 8 bases line up with TRBD2. Germline V gives CDR1 SGHRS, CDR2 YFSETQ. The CDR3 has 14 amino acids. The junction had 6 bases not matched to a gene; V was cut back by 4 bases and J by 3 bases. The CDR3 bases are TGCGCCAGCAGCCTGAGCGGGAGTGGCTACGAGCAGTACTTC. This codes for CASSLSGSGYEQYF.